The text below deals with one T cell receptor beta chain. This sample is part of a study of control samples from healthy donors and cancer patients. CDR3 length equals 15 residues. Trimming at V came to 8 bases and at J to 1 base, leaving 8 bases not matched to a gene. Germline CDR1 reads MGHRA; CDR2 reads YSYEKL. TCRdb keeps only in-frame clones here, not all; method: immunoSEQ multiplex PCR. The table shows about 65,000 clones, with 75% to 95% occurring only once. This TCR came from a woman aged 50 to 60 with colorectal cancer. Sequenced material: PBMCs. The V call is TRBV4-1, the J call TRBJ1-5; 7 nucleotides align to TRBD1. The CDR3 DNA reads TGCGCCAGCCACTCGACAGGGCTAAGCAATCAGCCCCAGCATTTT. This encodes CASHSTGLSNQPQHF.